The 12 T cell receptor beta chains below all came from one sample that was sequenced in a study of blood T cell repertoires in COVID-19. The protocol was immunoSEQ multiplex PCR, while the TCRdb copy is restricted to in-frame clones and leaves out a portion. Of about 170,000 clones in the sample, roughly 80% were seen once. The source material was peripheral blood. These receptors were collected from a human donor with acute or convalescent COVID-19. The donor label of this sample is uncertain.

This chain connects TRBV2 to TRBJ2-7, with 8 bases fitting TRBD2. The germline gives CDR1 SNHLY, CDR2 FYNNEI. The J segment lost 3 bases and the V segment lost 4 bases, leaving 8 bases of the junction unmatched. The CDR3 runs to 15 residues. The CDR3 DNA is TGTGCCAGCAGTGCCCCGGGAGGGCCTTACTACGAGCAGTACTTC. Its protein product is CASSAPGGPYYEQYF.

The chain uses TRBV6-5 and TRBJ2-3; 9 bases align to TRBD1. CDR3 length: 15 amino acids. With V trimmed by 6 bases and J by 1 base, 5 bases remained unmatched. Germline-derived CDR1 and CDR2 are MNHEY and SVGAGI. As DNA, the CDR3 is TGTGCCAGCAGCTGGGGACAGGGTGGCACAGATACGCAGTATTTT. It codes for CASSWGQGGTDTQYF.

The chain is built from TRBV15 and TRBJ1-5, with D possibly TRBD1 on 5 matching bases. This CDR3 contains 16 residues. Between the trimmed V and J ends, which lost 3 bases and 0 bases, there was a span of 12 bases. Germline values: CDR1 LNHNV, CDR2 YYDKDF (reference sequence). CDR3 nucleotide sequence: TGTGCCACCAGCAGCGGTTGGGGGGATAGCAATCAGCCCCAGCATTTT. The encoded protein is CATSSGWGDSNQPQHF.

The rearrangement uses TRBV7-3 and TRBJ2-2, with D possibly TRBD1 on 7 matching bases. This CDR3 contains 14 residues. CDR1 SGHTA and CDR2 FQGTGA come from the germline V gene. V was shortened by 7 bases and J by 5 bases, with 14 bases between the two germline ends. The CDR3 bases are TGTGCCAGCACTCAGGGGGGTAGTACCGGGGAGCTGTTTTTT. Translating it yields CASTQGGSTGELFF.

This clone was recorded once. This sequence joins TRBV2 and TRBJ2-1; D may be TRBD2 (6 bases). V was shortened by 5 bases and J by 1 base, with 9 bases between the two germline ends. This CDR3 has 14 amino acids. Germline CDR1 and CDR2: SNHLY and FYNNEI. For the CDR3, the DNA is TGTGCCAGCAGTTTGGAGGGATCCTACAATGAGCAGTTCTTC. Its translation is CASSLEGSYNEQFF.

Only one count was recorded for this clone. The chain links TRBV6-5 to TRBJ2-2; 11 nucleotides align to TRBD2. The CDR3 covers 16 residues. V shed 2 bases and J 5 bases; nucleotides not matched to a gene: 4. Germline lookup yields CDR1 MNHEY and CDR2 SVGAGI. CDR3 sequence reads: CASSYTSGGRTGELFF. The CDR3, as DNA: TGTGCCAGCAGTTACACTAGCGGGGGACGAACCGGGGAGCTGTTTTTT.

The genes are TRBV11-2 and TRBJ2-7; the match to TRBD1 covers 8 bases. V trimming: 4 bases; J trimming: 2 bases; junction bases outside the gene matches: 4. Germline CDR1 is SGHAT and CDR2 is FQNNGV. The CDR3 extends over 14 amino acids. CDR3: CASSSSRGPYEQYF. CDR3 sequence (DNA): TGTGCCAGCAGCTCGTCCAGGGGGCCCTACGAGCAGTACTTC.

The genes are TRBV4-2 and TRBJ1-3, with TRBD1 as a possible D gene (5 bases). The CDR3 has 15 residues. Trimming removed 0 bases from V and 1 base from J, with 7 bases in between. CDR1 and CDR2 from the germline V gene are LGHNA and YNFKEQ. As DNA, the CDR3 is TGTGCCAGCAGCCAAGATGGGGGGTCTGGAAACACCATATATTTT. The encoded protein is CASSQDGGSGNTIYF.

This clone occurred a few times. The chain links TRBV16 to TRBJ1-1; unclear D gene. The CDR3 is 13 residues long. The germline V gene has CDR1 KGHSY and CDR2 FQNENV. V lost 6 bases and J lost 4, with 12 bases in between. CDR3 nucleotides: TGTGCCAGCAGTTACGGAGGCCGCACTGAAGCTTTCTTT. Its translation: CASSYGGRTEAFF.

The rearrangement links TRBV27 to TRBJ2-2; possible D gene TRBD1, 5 bases. This CDR3 is built from 15 residues. The V end was cut by 3 bases, the J end by 0 bases, with 8 bases between. Looked up from germline, CDR1 is MNHEY and CDR2 is SMNVEV (reference sequence). In DNA, the CDR3 is TGTGCCAGCAGTTTCGACAGACCGAACACCGGGGAGCTGTTTTTT. This sequence encodes CASSFDRPNTGELFF.

The J gene is TRBJ2-5, the V gene TRBV6-5, with 14 bases identical to TRBD2. Per germline, CDR1 MNHEY and CDR2 SVGAGI. Trimming cost V 6 bases and J 5 bases; bases outside gene matches: 5. There are 15 residues in the CDR3. The CDR3 sequence: CASRGLAGGWETQYF. DNA for the CDR3: TGTGCCAGCAGAGGACTAGCGGGAGGCTGGGAGACCCAGTACTTC.

The V call is TRBV21-1, the J call TRBJ2-7; the table calls TRBD2, which could not be checked here. TRBV21-1 is reported as a pseudogene. The CDR3 has 18 amino acids. CDR3 DNA: TGTGCCAGCAGCAAATGGGGCGGGAGACCCATAACCCCCTACGAGCAGTACTTC. Its protein is CASSKWGGRPITPYEQYF.